This T cell receptor beta chain was identified during a study of T-cell reconstitution after alpha-beta-depleted transplantation in children. Study-level findings and limits: Surviving thymic progenitors and recipient T cells were the source of high TCRbeta diversity at day 60 in some patients. From newly produced T cells came most of the T-cell counts and diversity one year after transplant. Reportedly, roughly two months post-transplant, alpha-beta T cells arose from several hundred expanded graft clones.

CDR3 length: 13 residues. Germline assignment: CDR1 DFQATT and CDR2 SNEGSKA (reference sequence). V was shortened by 3 bases and J by 5 bases, with 10 bases between the two germline ends. Preparation of the TCRbeta library involved a method that used unique molecular identifiers. In TCRdb, the PCR reads were re-called with MiXCR into one record per CDR3 protein. The sample lists 90,000 to 150,000 distinct CDR3 sequences; 23% were seen once. A word on this clonotype: Its antigen is not identified.

The source was PBMCs, mostly from graft donor cells, collected 180 days after TCRalphabeta/CD19-depleted stem cell transplant. This clonotype was sampled from a male patient between 2 and 15 years old who had a stem cell transplant for chronic granulomatous disease, so the T cells may come from the graft donor. The chain recombines TRBV20-1 with TRBJ2-2, with D uncertain. The CDR3: CSASAVGTGELFF. The CDR3 DNA follows: TGCAGTGCTAGTGCTGTGGGAACCGGGGAGCTGTTTTTT.